These 10 T cell receptor beta chains were all obtained from the same sample, sequenced in a study of control samples from healthy donors and cancer patients. Assay used: immunoSEQ multiplex PCR; TCRdb lists only in-frame clones, some missing. The sample yields about 85,000 clones, about 88% seen once. Material: blood. The origin of the receptors is a woman aged 60-75 years in good health.

V gene TRBV4-2 combines with J gene TRBJ2-2; TRBD1 matches 7 bases. The CDR3 is 21 amino acids. With 0 bases clipped from V and 1 base from J, the junction kept 17 bases outside the gene matches. CDR1 is LGHNA, CDR2 YNFKEQ, per germline. The CDR3 reads CASSQDPYPGTVIGNTGELFF. For the CDR3, the DNA is TGTGCCAGCAGCCAAGACCCCTACCCCGGGACAGTGATTGGGAACACCGGGGAGCTGTTTTTT.

The chain joins TRBV28 to TRBJ1-6, with D possibly matching TRBD1 (6 bases). V lost 6 bases and J lost 7, with 16 bases in between. The CDR3 consists of 15 residues. Germline CDR1 and CDR2: MDHEN and SYDVKM. CDR3 sequence reads: CASRPRNRVNSPLHF. The CDR3 DNA reads as TGTGCCAGCAGACCCCGGAACAGGGTAAATTCACCCCTCCACTTT.

This chain joins TRBV19 and TRBJ1-1; 7 positions agree with TRBD1. The CDR3 runs to 15 residues. CDR1 is LNHDA, CDR2 SQIVND, per germline (reference sequence). With 3 bases clipped from V and 0 bases from J, the junction kept 4 bases outside the gene matches. DNA for the CDR3: TGTGCCAGTAGTATCACGGGACAGTTGAACACTGAAGCTTTCTTT. Its protein is CASSITGQLNTEAFF.

J is TRBJ2-7 and V is TRBV3-1 (or the pseudogene TRBV3-2); D is undetermined. Trimming pared 5 bases from V and 5 bases from J, leaving 13 bases between. Germline loops: CDR1 LGHDT, CDR2 YNNKEL (reference sequence). This CDR3 comprises 13 residues. The CDR3 nucleotides read TGTGCCAGCAGCTACGGGTCCCCCCACGAGCAGTACTTC. Encoded protein: CASSYGSPHEQYF.

The chain uses TRBV7-9 and TRBJ1-2, with D possibly being TRBD1 (5 bases). This CDR3 contains 13 residues. Trimming left V 6 bases short and J 3 bases short, with 11 bases between. Germline values: CDR1 SEHNR, CDR2 FQNEAQ (reference sequence). CDR3 in amino acids: CASRPTGDYGYTF. As DNA, the CDR3 is TGTGCCAGCAGACCCACAGGAGACTATGGCTACACCTTC. Full variable domain (rest looked up from reference TRBV7-9 and TRBJ1-2): DTGVSQNPRHKITKRGQNVTFRCDPISEHNRLYWYRQTLGQGPEFLTYFQNEAQLEKSRLLSDRFSAERPKGSFSTLEIQRTEQGDSAMYLCASRPTGDYGYTFGSGTRLTVV.

V usage is TRBV29-1 and J usage is TRBJ2-2; TRBD2 matches 8 bases. Germline CDR1 SQVTM, CDR2 ANQGSEA. This CDR3 region has 14 residues. V was pared by 2 bases and J by 4 bases, with 3 bases of the junction left unmatched. The CDR3 nucleotides are TGCAGCGTTGAAAGACTAGCGATCACCGGGGAGCTGTTTTTT. Protein: CSVERLAITGELFF.

The rearrangement links TRBV21-1 to TRBJ1-1; TRBD1 is the table's D call, not checked against the DNA. TRBV21-1 is a pseudogene. There are 15 residues in the CDR3. CDR3 region: CASSKGGTANTEAFF. In DNA, the CDR3 is TGTGCCAGCAGCAAAGGTGGGACAGCGAACACTGAAGCTTTCTTT.

This sequence joins TRBV5-1 and TRBJ1-1; 11 bases agree with TRBD1. V trimming: 3 bases; J trimming: 2 bases; junction bases outside the gene matches: 6. The germline CDR1 and CDR2 sequences are SGHRS and YFSETQ. This CDR3 spans 16 amino acids. The chain's CDR3 is CASSSDRGRRNTEAFF. The CDR3 nucleotides are TGCGCCAGCAGCTCGGACAGGGGGCGTAGAAACACTGAAGCTTTCTTT.

The chain is built from TRBV28 and TRBJ1-2, with TRBD1 as a possible D gene (6 bases). The germline CDR1 and CDR2 sequences are MDHEN and SYDVKM. Deletions cut 0 bases from V and 5 bases from J, with 10 bases between. The CDR3 length is 14 residues. This chain's CDR3 is CASSLWGGHYGYTF. The CDR3 DNA reads as TGTGCCAGCAGTTTATGGGGGGGCCATTATGGCTACACCTTC.

The V call is TRBV6-6, the J call TRBJ2-1; 10 bases are a match to TRBD2. Unmatched junction bases numbered 13, after V lost 5 bases and J lost 6 bases. CDR3 length: 17 residues. Germline assignment: CDR1 MNHNY and CDR2 SVGAGI (reference sequence). This chain's CDR3 is CASSPGLAYPSGNEQFF. DNA for the CDR3: TGTGCCAGCAGTCCGGGACTAGCGTACCCCTCCGGCAATGAGCAGTTCTTC.